This TCR beta chain was profiled in a study of blood T cell repertoires in COVID-19. Study as a whole: The study drew acute and convalescent COVID-19 samples from the United States, Italy and Spain. T cells, B-cell-depleted T cells, or PBMCs supplied cDNA or gDNA.

The assay was immunoSEQ multiplex PCR, and TCRdb's table has in-frame clones only and misses some. The data show about 130,000 clones, roughly 88% seen once. V shed 5 bases, J shed 3 bases, and the junction held 6 bases outside the gene matches. CDR1 and CDR2 from the germline V gene are LNHDA and SQIVND (reference sequence). This CDR3 has 14 amino acids. This chain joins TRBV19 and TRBJ2-5; 7 bases fit TRBD1. The receptor was isolated from a man aged 70-80 years with active COVID-19. Sequencing was carried out using peripheral blood. The CDR3 sequence is CASSPWDSEETQYF. The CDR3 DNA reads as TGTGCCAGTAGTCCCTGGGACAGTGAAGAGACCCAGTACTTC.